The rows below give T cell receptor beta chains drawn from one sample of a study of T cell repertoires in cytomegalovirus infection. TCRdb passed the reads through MiXCR, listing each CDR3 protein once. This sample yields approximately 170,000 distinct CDR3 sequences, of which approximately 17% are seen a single time; 18% belongs to the top ten. The source material was CD8+ T cells from PBMCs. The receptors were sampled from a human donor in good health (CMV status not recorded). Some clones in this sample may be carry-over from other donors' samples. Each CDR3 is given with its conserved first and last residue. D genes are given only for firm matches. The listing skips clone size in some rows; elsewhere it reads once, few, many or a size class.

>TRBD2|TRBJ2-1|TRBV20-1|once
CSADLAGADEQFF
TGCAGTGCAGATCTAGCGGGGGCGGATGAGCAGTTCTTC
>-|TRBJ2-2|TRBV7-3|few
CASSPGVSGLKTGELFF
TGTGCCAGCAGCCCAGGGGTTTCCGGGCTTAAAACCGGGGAGCTGTTTTTT
>TRBD2|TRBJ2-1|TRBV7-9|-
CASSFPGTSGYNEQFF
TGTGCCAGCAGCTTTCCCGGGACTAGCGGATACAATGAGCAGTTCTTC
>-|TRBJ2-1|TRBV27|-
CASSLRRGSYNEQFF
TGTGCCAGCAGTTTAAGGCGGGGATCCTACAATGAGCAGTTCTTC
>-|TRBJ1-1|TRBV7-9|-
CVSSSTRKNTEAFF
TGTGTCAGCAGCTCGACTAGGAAGAACACTGAAGCTTTCTTT
>-|TRBJ1-1|TRBV12-3/TRBV12-4|few
CASSLQGSGTEAFF
TGTGCCAGCAGTTTACAGGGGTCAGGGACTGAAGCTTTCTTT
>-|TRBJ1-1|TRBV7-2|-
CASSLVLTEEAFF
TGTGCCAGCAGCTTAGTGCTGACAGAGGAAGCTTTCTTT
>-|TRBJ2-3|TRBV7-9|few
CASSLAGRGADTQYF
TGTGCCAGCAGCTTAGCTGGCAGGGGAGCAGATACGCAGTATTTT
>-|TRBJ2-7|TRBV4-2|-
CASSQGRQVYEQYF
TGTGCCAGCAGCCAGGGCAGACAGGTTTACGAGCAGTACTTC
>TRBD1|TRBJ2-3|TRBV6-2/TRBV6-3|few
CASRRTGRTDTQYF
TGTGCCAGCAGGCGGACAGGGAGGACAGATACGCAGTATTTT
>-|TRBJ1-1|TRBV7-3|many
CASSLTIGSEAFF
TGTGCCAGCAGCTTAACGATTGGCAGCGAAGCTTTCTTT
>-|TRBJ2-6|TRBV7-2|few
CASSIGGSGANVLTF
TGTGCCAGCAGCATCGGCGGCTCTGGGGCCAACGTCCTGACTTTC
>-|TRBJ2-7|TRBV28|few
CASSLFPRDEQYF
TGTGCCAGCAGTTTGTTTCCCCGGGACGAGCAGTACTTC
>-|TRBJ1-2|TRBV7-2|-
CASSPVGGGLPYGYTF
TGTGCCAGCAGCCCAGTTGGGGGGGGGCTTCCCTATGGCTACACCTTC
>TRBD2|TRBJ2-7|TRBV20-1|-
CSGLAGGYEQYF
TGCAGTGGGCTAGCGGGTGGGTACGAGCAGTACTTC
>-|TRBJ2-7|TRBV7-2|-
CASSNTVDSPVAYEQYF
TGTGCCAGCAGCAATACGGTCGACAGCCCTGTGGCCTACGAGCAGTACTTC
>-|TRBJ2-7|TRBV6-6|few
CASSYEAGSPYEQYF
TGTGCCAGCAGTTACGAGGCCGGCTCCCCCTACGAGCAGTACTTC
>-|TRBJ2-7|TRBV7-3|-
CASSPSGTEVYEQYF
TGTGCCAGCAGCCCTTCCGGGACGGAGGTCTACGAGCAGTACTTC
>-|TRBJ1-1|TRBV7-9|-
CASSPPGTNRNTEAFF
TGTGCCAGCAGCCCCCCCGGGACCAACAGGAACACTGAAGCTTTCTTT
>TRBD2|TRBJ2-7|TRBV7-2|many
CASSIGRDYYEQYF
TGTGCCAGCAGCATCGGCCGGGACTACTACGAGCAGTACTTC
>TRBD2|TRBJ2-7|TRBV6-2/TRBV6-3|few
CASSSWTSGGNGEQYF
TGTGCCAGCAGTTCCTGGACTAGCGGGGGTAATGGAGAGCAGTACTTC
>-|TRBJ2-2|TRBV11-2|few
CASSLSRVDTGELFF
TGTGCCAGCAGTCTTTCCAGGGTGGACACCGGGGAGCTGTTTTTT
>TRBD1|TRBJ1-1|TRBV6-5|few
CASSYSEGAYLNTEAFF
TGTGCCAGCAGTTACTCGGAGGGGGCTTACCTGAACACTGAAGCTTTCTTT
>TRBD1|TRBJ2-1|TRBV7-9|-
CASSPQGQGRNEQFF
TGTGCCAGCAGCCCCCAGGGACAGGGAAGGAATGAGCAGTTCTTC
>TRBD1|TRBJ1-1|TRBV6-1|-
CASSFPTGPTEAFF
TGTGCCAGCAGTTTCCCGACAGGGCCCACTGAAGCTTTCTTT
>-|TRBJ1-2|TRBV7-8|-
CASSFRPDSYGYTF
TGTGCCAGCAGCTTCCGACCGGACAGCTATGGCTACACCTTC
>-|TRBJ2-1|TRBV29-1|few
CSVEGWEQFF
TGCAGCGTTGAAGGTTGGGAGCAGTTCTTC
>-|TRBJ2-7|TRBV27|-
CASSLGGGPDYEQYF
TGTGCCAGCAGTTTAGGAGGGGGTCCAGACTACGAGCAGTACTTC
>-|TRBJ2-5|TRBV27|-
CASSPLGAWETQYF
TGTGCCAGCAGTCCCCTCGGGGCCTGGGAGACCCAGTACTTC
>-|TRBJ2-1|TRBV28|-
CASSLFAGLSPENEQFF
TGTGCCAGCAGTTTATTTGCAGGTTTGAGCCCGGAGAATGAGCAGTTCTTC
>-|TRBJ2-7|TRBV27|-
CASSQNTGFYEQYF
TGTGCCAGCAGTCAGAACACAGGGTTTTACGAGCAGTACTTC
>-|TRBJ2-7|TRBV7-9|-
CASSYGRTTYEQYF
TGTGCCAGCAGCTACGGACGGACTACCTACGAGCAGTACTTC
>TRBD2|TRBJ2-7|TRBV7-8|few
CASSPLAGGPREQYF
TGTGCCAGCAGCCCACTAGCGGGAGGGCCGCGTGAGCAGTACTTC
>-|TRBJ2-2|TRBV7-6|many
CASSLDSRVTGELFF
TGTGCCAGCAGCTTAGATTCGAGGGTGACCGGGGAGCTGTTTTTT
>-|TRBJ2-7|TRBV7-2|-
CASNRGRYEQYF
TGTGCCAGCAATCGGGGGCGGTACGAGCAGTACTTC
>-|TRBJ2-7|TRBV5-5|few
CASSLVRATYEQYF
TGTGCCAGCAGCTTGGTGAGGGCGACCTACGAGCAGTACTTC
>TRBD1|TRBJ2-1|TRBV20-1|few
CSATLQGSPYNEQFF
TGCAGTGCTACTTTACAGGGGTCCCCCTACAATGAGCAGTTCTTC
>-|TRBJ2-7|TRBV6-2/TRBV6-3|-
CASSYGRSNYEQYF
TGTGCCAGCAGTTACGGTCGCAGCAACTACGAGCAGTACTTC
>TRBD1|TRBJ1-1|TRBV12-3/TRBV12-4|many
CASRTRDRGVSDTEAFF
TGTGCCAGCAGAACCCGGGACAGGGGTGTTTCGGACACTGAAGCTTTCTTT
>-|TRBJ2-7|TRBV19|-
CASGGRLFDEQYF
TGTGCCAGCGGCGGGCGGCTATTCGACGAGCAGTACTTC
>-|TRBJ1-1|TRBV7-9|-
CASSSVREGTEAFF
TGTGCTAGCAGCTCCGTGAGAGAAGGGACTGAAGCTTTCTTT
>-|TRBJ2-2|TRBV28|-
CASTPWGEAITGELFF
TGTGCCAGCACCCCCTGGGGGGAGGCGATCACCGGGGAGCTGTTTTTT
>TRBD2|TRBJ2-7|TRBV6-6|many
CASSLRGGSYEQYF
TGTGCCAGCAGTCTCCGGGGGGGCTCCTACGAGCAGTACTTC
>-|TRBJ2-2|TRBV6-5|-
CARSYLGRNTGELFF
TGTGCCCGCAGTTACTTAGGGAGGAACACCGGGGAGCTGTTTTTT
>TRBD1|TRBJ1-5|TRBV27|many
CASRPGQGIGNQPQHF
TGTGCCAGCAGACCGGGACAGGGGATTGGCAATCAGCCCCAGCATTTT
>TRBD1|TRBJ1-2|TRBV10-2|few
CASSSDRGHTDTF
TGCGCCAGCAGTTCGGACAGGGGGCATACTGACACCTTC
>-|TRBJ2-6|TRBV29-1|few
CSAHDSGANVLTF
TGCAGCGCCCATGACTCTGGGGCCAACGTCCTGACTTTC
>-|TRBJ2-7|TRBV6-2/TRBV6-3|-
CASSYIGASSYEQYF
TGTGCCAGCAGTTACATCGGGGCTAGCTCCTACGAGCAGTACTTC
>-|TRBJ1-3|TRBV7-1|-
CASSSVASSGNTIYF
TGTGCCAGCAGCTCTGTAGCGAGCTCTGGAAACACCATATATTTT
>-|TRBJ1-4|TRBV7-7|few
CASSLGSWGQDEKLFF
TGTGCCAGCAGCTTAGGTTCGTGGGGGCAGGATGAAAAACTGTTTTTT
>-|TRBJ2-3|TRBV7-9|-
CASSEAQGDTDTQYF
TGTGCCAGCAGCGAGGCTCAGGGAGACACAGATACGCAGTATTTT
>TRBD1|TRBJ1-5|TRBV20-1|few
CSAFTGGDNQPQHF
TGCAGTGCCTTCACAGGGGGCGACAATCAGCCCCAGCATTTT
>-|TRBJ2-7|TRBV6-1|-
CASSVGTERPYEQYF
TGTGCCAGCAGTGTTGGGACGGAGCGTCCCTACGAGCAGTACTTC